This T cell receptor (beta chain) derives from a study of beta chain features in type 1 diabetes. Study-wide findings and caveats: A closer apparent resemblance between naive, central memory and Treg TCRB repertoires was seen in patients than in healthy donors. In patients and controls equally, PCR might favor templates that are shorter. Individuals with type 1 diabetes displayed fewer insertions and more deletions at VDJ junctions. There was a moderate but significant shortening of TCRB CDR3s in all four CD4+ subsets of Type 1 diabetes patients.

The whole isolated RNA underwent reverse transcription, so sequencing captured expressed TCRB transcripts. The method was immunoSEQ multiplex PCR; TCRdb's version includes in-frame clones alone and lacks a portion of them. The sample includes hundreds of thousands of clones, about a sixth seen only once; the top ten take 0.02% to 0.025%. This clone was seen once. Its specificity is unknown. Sequences were obtained from naive CD4+ T cells from blood. This TCR derives from a woman aged 18-30 years in good health.

The CDR3 region is CATSRDMGFSYEQYF. Written as DNA, the CDR3 is TGTGCCACCAGCAGAGATATGGGATTCTCCTACGAGCAGTACTTC. This chain joins TRBV15 and TRBJ2-5; D gene uncertain. Gene TRBJ2-7 matches the end of the DNA better, so the J call may be wrong. Germline loops: CDR1 LNHNV, CDR2 YYDKDF (reference sequence). CDR3 size: 15 residues.